The sequence of this T cell receptor (beta chain) was determined in a study of blood T cells in healthy people across ages. V was clipped by 0 bases and J by 1 base, with 7 bases between them. CDR3 length equals 15 residues. The germline CDR1 and CDR2 sequences are SGHRS and YFSETQ. Extractions gave at least 5 micrograms of total RNA per sample. Study observations and caveats: Strongly correlated with naive T cell percentage was TCR beta diversity.

This clonotype appeared a few times. Its antigen is unknown. A J-beta primer mix and a sample-barcoded 5' primer were used in a second PCR of about 7 to 12 cycles. Every cDNA was tagged by a template-switch adaptor with 12 random nucleotides. TCRdb fed the 5' RACE reads into MiXCR, producing one record per CDR3 protein. The data show approximately 760,000 distinct CDR3 sequences, more than 20% seen once. This same sample was also taken into another study, of T cells of mothers and their children.

Sequencing input: blood. This sequence was found in a boy younger than 18 in good health. The chain combines TRBV5-1 with TRBJ2-2; D gene uncertain. The CDR3 nucleotides are TGCGCCAGCAGCTTGGATGACTGGAACACCGGGGAGCTGTTTTTT. This translates into CASSLDDWNTGELFF.